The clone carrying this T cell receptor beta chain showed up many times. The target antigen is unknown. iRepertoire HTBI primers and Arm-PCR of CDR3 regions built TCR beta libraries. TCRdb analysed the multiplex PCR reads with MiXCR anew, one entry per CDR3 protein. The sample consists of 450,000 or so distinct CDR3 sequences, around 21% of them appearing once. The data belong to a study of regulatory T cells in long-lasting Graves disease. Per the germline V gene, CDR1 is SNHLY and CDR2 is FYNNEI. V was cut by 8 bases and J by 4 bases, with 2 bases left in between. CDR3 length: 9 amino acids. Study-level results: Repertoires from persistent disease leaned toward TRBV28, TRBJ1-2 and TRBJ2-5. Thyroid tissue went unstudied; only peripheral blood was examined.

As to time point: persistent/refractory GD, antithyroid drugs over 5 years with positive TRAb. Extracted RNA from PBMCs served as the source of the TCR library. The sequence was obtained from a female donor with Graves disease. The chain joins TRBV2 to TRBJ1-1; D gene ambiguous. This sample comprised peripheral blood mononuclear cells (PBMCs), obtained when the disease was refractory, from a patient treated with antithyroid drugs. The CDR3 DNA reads TGTGCCAGCGGCACTGAAGCTTTCTTT. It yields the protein CASGTEAFF.